This T cell receptor (beta chain) was profiled in a study of regulatory T cells in long-lasting Graves disease. The overall study: Graves' patients (newly diagnosed) had been on antithyroid drugs under 3 months.

The time point was: newly diagnosed GD, antithyroid drugs for less than 3 months. There was RNA extracted from PBMCs, and the TCR library was made from it. Germline lookup yields CDR1 LNHDA and CDR2 SQIVND (reference sequence). The ends were cut back, 3 bases at V and 8 bases at J, with 13 bases in the middle. This CDR3 region has 13 residues. To make TCR beta libraries, researchers used iRepertoire HTBI primers and Arm-PCR of CDR3 regions. TCRdb re-called the multiplex PCR reads through MiXCR, storing one row per CDR3 protein. The sample records 500,000 or so distinct CDR3 sequences, around 15% being singletons. The same sample was also used in a study of T cells in Graves' hyperthyroidism and ophthalmopathy. Per that study: Blood also held most thyroid clonotypes expanded beyond 0.001.

This receptor was identified in a woman aged 40-65 years with Graves disease. The input for sequencing was peripheral blood mononuclear cells (PBMCs), taken at new diagnosis, from a patient treated with antithyroid drugs. V and J are TRBV19 and TRBJ1-1; TRBD1 might be the D (5 bases). CDR3: CASSIPGAGEAFF. DNA of the CDR3: TGTGCCAGTAGTATTCCCGGCGCAGGGGAAGCTTTCTTT. The full variable domain, in which reference TRBV19 and TRBJ1-1 provide the parts outside the CDR3, is DGGITQSPKYLFRKEGQNVTLSCEQNLNHDAMYWYRQDPGQGLRLIYYSQIVNDFQKGDIAEGYSVSREKKESFPLTVTSAQKNPTAFYLCASSIPGAGEAFFGQGTRLTVV.